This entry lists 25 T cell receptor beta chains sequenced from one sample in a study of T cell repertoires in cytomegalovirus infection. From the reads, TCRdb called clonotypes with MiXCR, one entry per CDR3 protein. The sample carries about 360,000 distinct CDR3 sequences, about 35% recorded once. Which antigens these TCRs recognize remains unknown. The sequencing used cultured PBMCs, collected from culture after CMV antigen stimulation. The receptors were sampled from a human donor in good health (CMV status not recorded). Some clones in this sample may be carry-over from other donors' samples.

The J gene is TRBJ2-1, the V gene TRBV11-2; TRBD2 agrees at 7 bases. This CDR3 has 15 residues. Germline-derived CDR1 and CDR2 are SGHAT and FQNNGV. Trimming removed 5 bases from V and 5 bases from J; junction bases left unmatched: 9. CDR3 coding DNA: TGTGCCAGCAGCCTGGGACTAACCAAAAACAATGAGCAGTTCTTC. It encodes CASSLGLTKNNEQFF.

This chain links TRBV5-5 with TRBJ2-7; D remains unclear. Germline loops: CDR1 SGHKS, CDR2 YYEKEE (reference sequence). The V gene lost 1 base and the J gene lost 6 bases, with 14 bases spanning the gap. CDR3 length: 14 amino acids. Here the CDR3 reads CASSLSSDLGEQYV. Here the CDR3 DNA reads TGTGCCAGCAGCTTGTCATCCGATCTCGGCGAGCAGTACGTC.

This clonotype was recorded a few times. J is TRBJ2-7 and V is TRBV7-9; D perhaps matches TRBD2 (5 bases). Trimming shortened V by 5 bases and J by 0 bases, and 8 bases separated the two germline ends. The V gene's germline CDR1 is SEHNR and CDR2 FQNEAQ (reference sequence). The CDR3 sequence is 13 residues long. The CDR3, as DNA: TGTGCCAGCAGCCCCGGGAACTCCTACGAGCAGTACTTC. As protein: CASSPGNSYEQYF.

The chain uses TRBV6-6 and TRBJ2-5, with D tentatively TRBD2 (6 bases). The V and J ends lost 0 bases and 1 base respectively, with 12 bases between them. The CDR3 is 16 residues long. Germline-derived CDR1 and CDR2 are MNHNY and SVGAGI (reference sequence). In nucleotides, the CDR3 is TGTGCCAGCAGTTACTCCTCTGGGAGGCTCCAAGAGACCCAGTACTTC. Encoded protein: CASSYSSGRLQETQYF.

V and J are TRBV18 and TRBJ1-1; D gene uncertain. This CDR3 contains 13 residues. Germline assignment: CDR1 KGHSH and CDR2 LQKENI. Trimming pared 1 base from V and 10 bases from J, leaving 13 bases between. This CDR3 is CASSPRDAEAAFF. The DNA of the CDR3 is TGTGCCAGCTCACCACGAGACGCTGAGGCAGCTTTCTTT.

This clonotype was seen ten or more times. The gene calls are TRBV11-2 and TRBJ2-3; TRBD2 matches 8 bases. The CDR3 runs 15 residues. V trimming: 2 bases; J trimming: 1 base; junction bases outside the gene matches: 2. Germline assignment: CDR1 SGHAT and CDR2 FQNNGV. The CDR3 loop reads CASSLQRGRTDTQYF. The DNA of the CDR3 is TGTGCCAGCAGCTTACAGCGGGGGCGCACAGATACGCAGTATTTT.

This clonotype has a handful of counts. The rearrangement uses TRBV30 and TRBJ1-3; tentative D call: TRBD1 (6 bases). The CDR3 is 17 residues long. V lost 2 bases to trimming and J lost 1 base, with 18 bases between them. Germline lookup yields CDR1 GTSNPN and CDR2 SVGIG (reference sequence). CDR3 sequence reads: CAWSIQGWPGSGNTIYF. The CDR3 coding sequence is TGTGCCTGGAGTATACAGGGTTGGCCCGGGTCTGGAAACACCATATATTTT.

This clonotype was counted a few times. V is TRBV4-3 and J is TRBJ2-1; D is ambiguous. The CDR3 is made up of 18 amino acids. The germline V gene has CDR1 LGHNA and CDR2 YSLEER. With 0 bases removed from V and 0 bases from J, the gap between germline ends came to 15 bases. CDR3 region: CASSQDLAVLSSYNEQFF. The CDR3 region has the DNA TGCGCCAGCAGCCAAGATTTGGCGGTCCTGAGCTCCTACAATGAGCAGTTCTTC.

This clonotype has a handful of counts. The CDR3 nucleotides are TGCAGCGTTGTTTACACAACTTCCGGGACATACAATCCTGAAGCTTTCTTT. It codes for CSVVYTTSGTYNPEAFF. This sequence joins TRBV29-1 and TRBJ1-1; D perhaps matches TRBD1 (6 bases). Per the germline V gene, CDR1 is SQVTM and CDR2 is ANQGSEA. Trimming stripped 4 bases from V and 6 bases from J, with 27 bases between. There are 17 residues in the CDR3.

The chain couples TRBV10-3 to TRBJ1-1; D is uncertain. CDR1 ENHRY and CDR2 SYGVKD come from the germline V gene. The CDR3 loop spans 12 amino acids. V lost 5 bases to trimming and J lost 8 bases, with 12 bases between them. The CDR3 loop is CAISPNTKEAFF. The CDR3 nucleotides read TGTGCCATCAGTCCTAACACCAAAGAAGCTTTCTTT.

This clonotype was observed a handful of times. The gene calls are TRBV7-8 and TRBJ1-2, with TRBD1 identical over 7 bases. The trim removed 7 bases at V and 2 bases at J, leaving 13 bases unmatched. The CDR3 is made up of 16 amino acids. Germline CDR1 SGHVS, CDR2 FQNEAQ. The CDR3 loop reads CASTSLKTGKNYGYTF. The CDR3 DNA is TGTGCCAGCACCTCATTAAAGACAGGGAAAAACTATGGCTACACCTTC.

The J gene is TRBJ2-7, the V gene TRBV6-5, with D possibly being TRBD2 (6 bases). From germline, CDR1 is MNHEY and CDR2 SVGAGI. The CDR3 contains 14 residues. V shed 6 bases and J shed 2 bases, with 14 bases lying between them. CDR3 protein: CASRGGNITYEQYF. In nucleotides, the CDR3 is TGTGCCAGCAGAGGCGGGAATATAACCTACGAGCAGTACTTC.

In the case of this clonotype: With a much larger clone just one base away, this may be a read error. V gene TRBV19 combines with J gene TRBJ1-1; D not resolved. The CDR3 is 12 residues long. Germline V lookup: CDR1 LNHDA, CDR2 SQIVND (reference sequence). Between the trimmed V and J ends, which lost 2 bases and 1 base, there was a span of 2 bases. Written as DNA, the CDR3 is TGTGCCAGTAGTATACAGAACACTGAAGCTTTCTTT. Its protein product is CASSIQNTEAFF.

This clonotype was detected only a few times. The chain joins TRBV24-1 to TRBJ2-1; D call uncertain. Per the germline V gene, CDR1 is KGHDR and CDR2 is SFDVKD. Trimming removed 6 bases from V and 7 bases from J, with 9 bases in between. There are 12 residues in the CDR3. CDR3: CATSSPVNEQFF. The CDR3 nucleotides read TGTGCCACCAGTAGTCCGGTGAATGAGCAGTTCTTC.

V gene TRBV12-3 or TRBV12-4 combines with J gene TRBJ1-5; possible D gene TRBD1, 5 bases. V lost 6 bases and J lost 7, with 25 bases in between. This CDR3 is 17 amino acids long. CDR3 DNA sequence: TGTGCCAGCAGCTCTTCTCGAGGGTCGGGGCTGGGACAGCCCCAGCATTTT. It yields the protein CASSSSRGSGLGQPQHF.

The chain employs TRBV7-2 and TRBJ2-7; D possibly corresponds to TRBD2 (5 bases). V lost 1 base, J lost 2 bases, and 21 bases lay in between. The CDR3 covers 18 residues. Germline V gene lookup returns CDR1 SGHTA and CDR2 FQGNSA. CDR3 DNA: TGTGCCAGCAGCTTAGAGGCCCCATCTTGGCGAGGGCCCTACGAGCAGTACTTC. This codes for CASSLEAPSWRGPYEQYF.

CDR3 nucleotides: TGTGCCAGCAGTTTGACCCCGCACGAAAGCTACACCTTC. It translates to CASSLTPHESYTF. The rearrangement joins TRBV28 to TRBJ1-2; no definite D call. Per germline, CDR1 MDHEN and CDR2 SYDVKM. CDR3 length: 13 amino acids. Trimming cost V 3 bases and J 9 bases, with 14 bases left between them.

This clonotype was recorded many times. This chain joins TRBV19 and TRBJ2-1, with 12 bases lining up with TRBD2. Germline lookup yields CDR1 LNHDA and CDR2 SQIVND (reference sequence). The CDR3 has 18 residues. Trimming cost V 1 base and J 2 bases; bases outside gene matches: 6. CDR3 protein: CASSIAPTSGRPYNEQFF. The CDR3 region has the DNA TGTGCCAGTAGTATAGCCCCGACTAGCGGGAGACCCTACAATGAGCAGTTCTTC.

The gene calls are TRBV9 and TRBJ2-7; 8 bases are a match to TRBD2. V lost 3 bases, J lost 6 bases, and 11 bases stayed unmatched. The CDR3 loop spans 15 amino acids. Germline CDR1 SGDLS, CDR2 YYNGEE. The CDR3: CASSAGGAGGREQYF. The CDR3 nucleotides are TGTGCCAGCAGCGCCGGGGGGGCGGGAGGACGCGAGCAGTACTTC.

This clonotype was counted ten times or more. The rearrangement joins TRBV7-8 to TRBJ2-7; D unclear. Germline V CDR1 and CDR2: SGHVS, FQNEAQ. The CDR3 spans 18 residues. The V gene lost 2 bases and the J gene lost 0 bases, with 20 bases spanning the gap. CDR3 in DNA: TGTGCCAGCAGCTTATCAATCGGGTCGGGCGTATTCTCCTACGAGCAGTACTTC. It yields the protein CASSLSIGSGVFSYEQYF. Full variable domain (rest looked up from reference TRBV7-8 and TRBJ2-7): GAGVSQSPRYKVAKRGQDVALRCDPISGHVSLFWYQQALGQGPEFLTYFQNEAQLDKSGLPSDRFFAERPEGSVSTLKIQRTQQEDSAVYLCASSLSIGSGVFSYEQYFGPGTRLTVT.

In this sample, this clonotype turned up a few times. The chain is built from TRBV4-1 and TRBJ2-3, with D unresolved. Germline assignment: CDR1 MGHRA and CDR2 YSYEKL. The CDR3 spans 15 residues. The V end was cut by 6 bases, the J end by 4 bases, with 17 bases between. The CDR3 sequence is CASSPPGPRPDTQYF. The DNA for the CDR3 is TGCGCCAGCAGTCCACCGGGCCCTCGTCCAGATACGCAGTATTTT.

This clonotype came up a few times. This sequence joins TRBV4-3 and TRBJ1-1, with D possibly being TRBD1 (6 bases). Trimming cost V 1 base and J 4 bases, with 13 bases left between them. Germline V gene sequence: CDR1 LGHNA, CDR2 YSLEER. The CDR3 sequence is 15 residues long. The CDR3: CASSQGKGGSTEAFF. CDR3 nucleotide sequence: TGCGCCAGCAGCCAAGGCAAGGGGGGGAGCACTGAAGCTTTCTTT.

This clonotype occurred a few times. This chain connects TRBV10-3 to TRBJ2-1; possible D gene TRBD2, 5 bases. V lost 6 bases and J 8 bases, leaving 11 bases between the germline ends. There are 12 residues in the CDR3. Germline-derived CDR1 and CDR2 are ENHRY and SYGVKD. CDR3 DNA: TGTGCCATCAGAGGGCTGGAGGATGAGCAGTTCTTC. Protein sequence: CAIRGLEDEQFF.

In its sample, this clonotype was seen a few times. The CDR3 loop is CASSQDLGGSVNYGYTF. CDR3 nucleotide sequence: TGCGCCAGCAGCCAAGATCTGGGGGGGAGTGTTAACTATGGCTACACCTTC. The chain combines TRBV4-3 with TRBJ1-2; D may be TRBD1 (5 bases). Germline CDR1 and CDR2: LGHNA and YSLEER. The CDR3 contains 17 residues. V gave up 0 bases and J gave up 1 base, with 15 bases separating them.

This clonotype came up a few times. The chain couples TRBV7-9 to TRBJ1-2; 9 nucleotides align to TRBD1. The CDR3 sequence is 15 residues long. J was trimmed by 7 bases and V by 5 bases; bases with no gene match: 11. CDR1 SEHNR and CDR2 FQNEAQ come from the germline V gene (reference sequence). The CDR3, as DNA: TGTGCCAGCAGCGAAGCCACGGACAGGGGCTCTGGCTACACCTTC. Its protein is CASSEATDRGSGYTF.